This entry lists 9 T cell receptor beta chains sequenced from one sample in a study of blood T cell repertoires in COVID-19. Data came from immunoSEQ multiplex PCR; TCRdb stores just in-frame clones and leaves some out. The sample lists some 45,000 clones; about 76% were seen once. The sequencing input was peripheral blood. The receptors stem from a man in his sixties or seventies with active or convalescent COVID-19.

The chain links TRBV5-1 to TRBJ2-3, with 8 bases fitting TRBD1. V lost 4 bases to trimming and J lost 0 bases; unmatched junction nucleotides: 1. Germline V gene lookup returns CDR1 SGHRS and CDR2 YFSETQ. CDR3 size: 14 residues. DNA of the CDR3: TGCGCCAGCAGCCAGGGGGCTAGCACAGATACGCAGTATTTT. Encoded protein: CASSQGASTDTQYF.

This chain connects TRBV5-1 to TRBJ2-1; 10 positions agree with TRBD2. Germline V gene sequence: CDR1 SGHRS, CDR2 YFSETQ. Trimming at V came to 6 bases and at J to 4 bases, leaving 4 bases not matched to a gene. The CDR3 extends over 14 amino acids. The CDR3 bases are TGCGCCAGCAAGAGCGGGGGGGCGTACAATGAGCAGTTCTTC. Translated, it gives CASKSGGAYNEQFF.

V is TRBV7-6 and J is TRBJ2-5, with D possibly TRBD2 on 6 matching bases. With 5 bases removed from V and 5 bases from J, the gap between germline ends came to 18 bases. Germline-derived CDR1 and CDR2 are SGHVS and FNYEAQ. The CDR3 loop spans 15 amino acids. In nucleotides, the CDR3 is TGTGCCAGCAGCCAAAGCGGGTCGAGGAGCGAGACCCAGTACTTC. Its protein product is CASSQSGSRSETQYF.

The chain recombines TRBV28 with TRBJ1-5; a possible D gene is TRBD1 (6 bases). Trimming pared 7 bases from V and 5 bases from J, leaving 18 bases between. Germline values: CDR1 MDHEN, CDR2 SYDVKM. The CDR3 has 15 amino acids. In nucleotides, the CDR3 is TGTGCCAGCACCCTAGGGCCAGGGGTTGATCAGCCCCAGCATTTT. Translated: CASTLGPGVDQPQHF.

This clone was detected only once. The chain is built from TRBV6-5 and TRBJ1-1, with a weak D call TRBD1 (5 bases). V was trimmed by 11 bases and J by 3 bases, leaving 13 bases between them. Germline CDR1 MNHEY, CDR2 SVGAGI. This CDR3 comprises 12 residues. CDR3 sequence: CASGGGYTEAFF. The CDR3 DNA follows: TGTGCCTCTGGCGGGGGGTACACTGAAGCTTTCTTT.

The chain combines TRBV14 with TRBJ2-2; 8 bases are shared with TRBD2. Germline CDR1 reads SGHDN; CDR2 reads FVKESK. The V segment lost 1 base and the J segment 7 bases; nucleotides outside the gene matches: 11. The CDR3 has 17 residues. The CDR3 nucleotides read TGTGCCAGCAGCCAAGTAGGGAGAGCGGGGGACGGCGGGGAGCTGTTTTTT. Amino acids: CASSQVGRAGDGGELFF.

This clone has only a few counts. The CDR3 DNA sequence: TGCGCCAGCAGCTCGTCTCGGGGGGCGGGCGAGCAGTTCTTC. Translation: CASSSSRGAGEQFF. This chain connects TRBV5-1 to TRBJ2-1; a weak D match, TRBD2 (7 bases). CDR1 and CDR2 from the germline V gene are SGHRS and YFSETQ. CDR3 length: 14 amino acids. The V end was cut by 3 bases, the J end by 10 bases, with 17 bases between.

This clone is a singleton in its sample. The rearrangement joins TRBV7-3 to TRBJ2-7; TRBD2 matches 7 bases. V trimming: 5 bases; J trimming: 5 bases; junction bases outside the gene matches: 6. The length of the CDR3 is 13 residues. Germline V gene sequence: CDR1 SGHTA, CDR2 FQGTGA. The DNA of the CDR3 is TGTGCCAGCAGCAGGACGGGGGGAGACGAGCAGTACTTC. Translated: CASSRTGGDEQYF.

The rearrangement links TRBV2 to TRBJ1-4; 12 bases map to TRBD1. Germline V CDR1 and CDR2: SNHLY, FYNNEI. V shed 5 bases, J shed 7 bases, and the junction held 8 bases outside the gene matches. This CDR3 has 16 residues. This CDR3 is CASSFTGQGAVEKLFF. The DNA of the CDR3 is TGTGCCAGCAGTTTTACGGGACAGGGGGCGGTTGAAAAACTGTTTTTT.